Below, 24 T cell receptor beta chains from the same sample are listed, as sequenced in a study of T cells after somatic rescue of genetic block. TCRdb's table, derived via immunoSEQ multiplex PCR, lists solely in-frame clones and lacks some. The sample includes about 12,000 clones, approximately 81% of them seen just once. Sequencing was performed on peripheral blood mononuclear cells (PBMCs). These receptors were obtained from a boy younger than 18.

The chain has TRBV28 and TRBJ2-3, with a weak D call TRBD2 (5 bases). V shed 8 bases and J shed 5 bases, with 11 bases lying between them. The germline CDR1 and CDR2 sequences are MDHEN and SYDVKM. The CDR3 has 12 residues. CDR3 in DNA: TGTGCCAGCGCTGGACTGGAAGATACGCAGTATTTT. As protein: CASAGLEDTQYF.

The J gene is TRBJ1-4, the V gene TRBV19; 9 positions agree with TRBD1. The trim removed 6 bases at V and 6 bases at J, leaving 8 bases unmatched. CDR3 length: 15 residues. Germline V CDR1 and CDR2: LNHDA, SQIVND (reference sequence). CDR3 DNA sequence: TGTGCCAGTAGACAGCCCCGGGACAGGGATGAAAAACTGTTTTTT. It translates to CASRQPRDRDEKLFF.

The rearrangement uses TRBV5-1 and TRBJ1-2; D is undetermined. CDR1 and CDR2 (germline): SGHRS, YFSETQ. V lost 3 bases, J lost 6 bases, and 6 bases lay in between. This CDR3 has 11 residues. In DNA form, the CDR3 reads TGCGCCAGCAGCTCGGGAGATGGCTACACCTTC. Protein sequence: CASSSGDGYTF.

The rearrangement links TRBV5-1 to TRBJ1-2; tentative D call: TRBD1 (5 bases). This CDR3 has 16 residues. The V gene lost 4 bases and the J gene lost 5 bases, with 21 bases spanning the gap. CDR1 SGHRS and CDR2 YFSETQ come from the germline V gene. The CDR3 protein is CASSLGSPPGVYGYTF. The CDR3 nucleotides are TGCGCCAGCAGCCTCGGGTCCCCGCCGGGGGTTTATGGCTACACCTTC.

This sequence joins TRBV29-1 and TRBJ1-1; D is perhaps TRBD1 (6 bases). This CDR3 region has 11 residues. Germline CDR1 reads SQVTM; CDR2 reads ANQGSEA. V was cut by 5 bases and J by 5 bases, with 9 bases left in between. DNA for the CDR3: TGCAGCGTTTCCAGGGGAACTGAAGCTTTCTTT. Encoded protein: CSVSRGTEAFF.

The chain has TRBV7-7 and TRBJ1-2; maybe TRBD1 (6 bases). Germline V CDR1 and CDR2: SSHAT, FNYEAQ (reference sequence). The CDR3 totals 19 residues. V lost 8 bases and J 2 bases, leaving 30 bases between the germline ends. CDR3 residues: CASGVIALVTVGGNYGYTF. DNA of the CDR3: TGTGCCAGCGGCGTCATAGCTTTAGTCACGGTGGGGGGCAACTATGGCTACACCTTC.

J is TRBJ1-3 and V is TRBV19; D is unclear. The CDR3 has 14 residues. Germline V CDR1 and CDR2: LNHDA, SQIVND (reference sequence). The V end was cut by 3 bases, the J end by 4 bases, with 10 bases between. The CDR3 DNA is TGTGCCAGTAGTATTCGGGGTTCCGGAAACACCATATATTTT. It is translated as CASSIRGSGNTIYF.

This clone was seen only a few times. J is TRBJ1-5 and V is TRBV19; D remains unclear. In germline, CDR1 is LNHDA, CDR2 SQIVND (reference sequence). Deletions cut 3 bases from V and 5 bases from J, with 11 bases between. The CDR3 spans 14 residues. The CDR3 DNA sequence: TGTGCCAGTAGTATCGTTAGTGTGGATCAGCCCCAGCATTTT. Translation gives CASSIVSVDQPQHF.

The rearrangement joins TRBV19 to TRBJ1-5; the match to TRBD1 covers 8 bases. Trimming cost V 5 bases and J 6 bases; bases outside gene matches: 6. CDR1 is LNHDA, CDR2 SQIVND, per germline (reference sequence). This CDR3 has 14 residues. The CDR3 is CASSFNRGGQPQHF. DNA of the CDR3: TGTGCCAGTAGTTTTAACAGGGGGGGTCAGCCCCAGCATTTT.

V usage is TRBV4-2 and J usage is TRBJ2-3; 8 bases are shared with TRBD1. This CDR3 region has 17 residues. Germline CDR1 and CDR2: LGHNA and YNFKEQ. V trimming: 0 bases; J trimming: 2 bases; junction bases outside the gene matches: 7. The CDR3 DNA reads as TGTGCCAGCAGCCAAGACCCCAGGGGGCCCGTCACAGATACGCAGTATTTT. This translates into CASSQDPRGPVTDTQYF.

The V and J genes are TRBV18 and TRBJ2-7; D uncertain. The CDR3 length is 14 residues. V was shortened by 3 bases and J by 4 bases, with 13 bases between the two germline ends. Germline CDR1 is KGHSH and CDR2 is LQKENI. CDR3 in amino acids: CASSPALLWYEQYF. DNA for the CDR3: TGTGCCAGCTCACCGGCACTCCTTTGGTACGAGCAGTACTTC.

This clone was picked up a small number of times. This chain uses TRBV10-2 with TRBJ1-6, with D tentatively TRBD1 (5 bases). V lost 6 bases to trimming and J lost 9 bases, with 9 bases between them. The germline V gene has CDR1 WSHSY and CDR2 SAAADI. This CDR3 contains 12 residues. CDR3 coding DNA: TGCGCCAGCAGACGACAGCTTTCACCCCTCCACTTT. Residues: CASRRQLSPLHF.

V and J are TRBV28 and TRBJ1-1, with D hard to call. The CDR3 totals 16 residues. V shed 5 bases and J shed 4 bases, with 20 bases lying between them. Germline CDR1 MDHEN, CDR2 SYDVKM. The CDR3 sequence is CASSPFAKGSVTEAFF. CDR3 coding DNA: TGTGCCAGCAGTCCGTTTGCCAAAGGGAGTGTCACTGAAGCTTTCTTT. The entire variable domain, with the rest obtained from reference TRBV28 and TRBJ1-1, is as follows: DVKVTQSSRYLVKRTGEKVFLECVQDMDHENMFWYRQDPGLGLRLIYFSYDVKMKEKGDIPEGYSVSREKKERFSLILESASTNQTSMYLCASSPFAKGSVTEAFFGQGTRLTVV.

The V call is TRBV4-3, the J call TRBJ1-2; D unclear. The CDR3 covers 15 residues. Deletions cut 1 base from V and 4 bases from J, with 13 bases between. CDR1 is LGHNA and CDR2 is YSLEER in the germline V gene. In DNA, the CDR3 is TGCGCCAGCAGCCAAGTACGATCTTGGGGCTATGGCTACACCTTC. Residues: CASSQVRSWGYGYTF.

This clone is labeled as medium-sized. The V and J genes are TRBV29-1 and TRBJ1-1; possible D gene TRBD1, 6 bases. V was trimmed by 6 bases and J by 3 bases, leaving 17 bases between them. The CDR3 has 14 amino acids. CDR1 and CDR2 from the germline V gene are SQVTM and ANQGSEA. In nucleotides, the CDR3 is TGCAGCGTCTGGGGCGAGGACAGCCACACTGAAGCTTTCTTT. It specifies CSVWGEDSHTEAFF.

The chain is built from TRBV18 and TRBJ2-3; no clear D. The length of the CDR3 is 13 residues. Looked up from germline, CDR1 is KGHSH and CDR2 is LQKENI. Between the trimmed V and J ends, which lost 2 bases and 4 bases, there was a span of 7 bases. DNA for the CDR3: TGTGCCAGCTCACCAATTTGGGCAGATACGCAGTATTTT. It specifies CASSPIWADTQYF.

This sequence joins TRBV28 and TRBJ2-1; TRBD1 is a possible D gene (5 bases). The V end was cut by 3 bases, the J end by 2 bases, with 14 bases between. Germline values: CDR1 MDHEN, CDR2 SYDVKM. This CDR3 has 16 amino acids. The CDR3 loop is CASSFGGARAYNEQFF. The CDR3 nucleotides are TGTGCCAGCAGTTTCGGTGGGGCTAGGGCCTACAATGAGCAGTTCTTC.

V gene TRBV4-2 combines with J gene TRBJ1-4; no definite D call. Germline CDR1 reads LGHNA; CDR2 reads YNFKEQ. The CDR3 spans 14 residues. The V end was cut by 0 bases, the J end by 6 bases, with 8 bases between. The chain's CDR3 is CASSQDRPDEKLFF. DNA for the CDR3: TGTGCCAGCAGCCAAGACCGCCCCGATGAAAAACTGTTTTTT.

This clone was picked up one time. The chain carries TRBV7-6 and TRBJ2-2; D is undetermined. V lost 1 base and J 5 bases, leaving 11 bases between the germline ends. The length of the CDR3 is 15 residues. From germline, CDR1 is SGHVS and CDR2 FNYEAQ. The CDR3 region is CASSLGGSRTGELFF. The CDR3 bases are TGTGCCAGCAGCTTAGGAGGCAGTAGAACCGGGGAGCTGTTTTTT. Full variable domain (outside the CDR3, taken from reference TRBV7-6 and TRBJ2-2): GAGVSQSPRYKVTKRGQDVALRCDPISGHVSLYWYRQALGQGPEFLTYFNYEAQQDKSGLPNDRFSAERPEGSISTLTIQRTEQRDSAMYRCASSLGGSRTGELFFGEGSRLTVL.

The chain is built from TRBV6-1 and TRBJ2-7; D possibly corresponds to TRBD2 (5 bases). V shed 10 bases and J shed 2 bases, with 21 bases lying between them. The CDR3 consists of 15 residues. Germline values: CDR1 MNHNS, CDR2 SASEGT. The CDR3 here is CATTPRRNGPYEQYF. DNA of the CDR3: TGTGCCACCACCCCTAGGAGGAATGGCCCCTACGAGCAGTACTTC.

The chain employs TRBV6-5 and TRBJ1-3; TRBD1 matches 8 bases. CDR1 MNHEY and CDR2 SVGAGI come from the germline V gene. This CDR3 comprises 14 residues. V trimming: 5 bases; J trimming: 4 bases; junction bases outside the gene matches: 4. CDR3 sequence: CASSIQGGGNTIYF. Here the CDR3 DNA reads TGTGCCAGCAGTATACAGGGGGGGGGAAACACCATATATTTT.

The chain is built from TRBV7-9 and TRBJ2-1; D not certain. V lost 4 bases and J 2 bases, leaving 12 bases between the germline ends. Germline CDR1 is SEHNR and CDR2 is FQNEAQ (reference sequence). The CDR3 is 15 residues long. The CDR3, as DNA: TGTGCCAGCAGCTCCCCGACAAGGGCCTACAATGAGCAGTTCTTC. Translated: CASSSPTRAYNEQFF.

Only one count was recorded for this clone. The chain is built from TRBV2 and TRBJ2-1; TRBD2 aligns across 7 bases. The germline V gene encodes CDR1 SNHLY and CDR2 FYNNEI. Trimming took 6 bases from V and 9 from J; bases not matched to a gene: 11. This CDR3 is 14 amino acids long. DNA of the CDR3: TGTGCCAGCAGAGCTCGGCGGGAGATGGGTGAGCAGTTCTTC. The encoded protein is CASRARREMGEQFF.

This clone was counted once. This chain joins TRBV5-1 and TRBJ1-6; the D is unclear. Germline CDR1 SGHRS, CDR2 YFSETQ. CDR3 length: 14 residues. V lost 1 base and J 10 bases, leaving 12 bases between the germline ends. DNA of the CDR3: TGCGCCAGCAGCTTGAACACTCCGGGATCACCCCTCCACTTT. It yields the protein CASSLNTPGSPLHF.